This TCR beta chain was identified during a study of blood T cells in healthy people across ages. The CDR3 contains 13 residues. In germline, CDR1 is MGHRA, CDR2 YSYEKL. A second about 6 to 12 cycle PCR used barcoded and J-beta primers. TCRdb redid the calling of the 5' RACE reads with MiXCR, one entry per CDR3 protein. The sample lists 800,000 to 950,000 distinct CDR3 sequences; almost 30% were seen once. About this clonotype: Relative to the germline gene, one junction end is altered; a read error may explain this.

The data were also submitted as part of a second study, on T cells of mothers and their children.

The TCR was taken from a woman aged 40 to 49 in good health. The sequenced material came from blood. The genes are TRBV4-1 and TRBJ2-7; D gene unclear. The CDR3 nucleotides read TGCGCCGGCAGCCACCTGGCTTTAGATGAGCAGTACTTC. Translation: CAGSHLALDEQYF.